The 30 T cell receptor beta chains listed next were all sequenced from one sample in a study of early T cells in non-severe SARS-CoV-2 infection. Each CDR3 protein gets one entry after TCRdb re-called the 5' RACE reads with MiXCR. This table has around 40,000 distinct CDR3 sequences, roughly a tenth appearing once. Sequencing was done on a sample of whole blood. These receptors were collected from an adult who was a healthcare worker with PCR-confirmed SARS-CoV-2 infection or an uninfected control (not recorded which).

There are a few counts of this clonotype. CDR3 DNA: TGTGCCAGCAGCCACCGGACAGTGAGGGGAGATACGCAGTATTTT. Amino acids: CASSHRTVRGDTQYF. This chain links TRBV11-1 with TRBJ2-3; perhaps TRBD1 as D (6 bases). The CDR3 has 15 residues. The V gene lost 5 bases and the J gene lost 5 bases, with 17 bases spanning the gap. CDR1 is SGHAT and CDR2 is FQDESV in the germline V gene (reference sequence).

The rearrangement joins TRBV6-2 or TRBV6-3 to TRBJ2-3; tentatively, D is TRBD1 (6 bases). Trimming pared 8 bases from V and 2 bases from J, leaving 23 bases between. The CDR3 runs 17 residues. Germline V lookup: CDR1 MNHEY, CDR2 SVGEGT. CDR3 in DNA: TGTGCCAGCCTTACCCGGACGAGGGACATTAACACAGATACGCAGTATTTT. This translates into CASLTRTRDINTDTQYF.

This rearrangement joins TRBV7-2 to TRBJ2-7; weak D call: TRBD1 (6 bases). Trimming pared 6 bases from V and 6 bases from J, leaving 12 bases between. Germline loops: CDR1 SGHTA, CDR2 FQGNSA. The CDR3 has 12 amino acids. In nucleotides, the CDR3 is TGTGCCAGCAGGGAACAGGGATTCGAGCAGTACTTC. Translating it yields CASREQGFEQYF.

This clonotype is medium-sized within its sample. The genes are TRBV27 and TRBJ2-2, with D maybe TRBD1 (5 bases). V lost 8 bases, J lost 3 bases, and 10 bases lay in between. Germline CDR1 and CDR2: MNHEY and SMNVEV (reference sequence). This CDR3 is built from 13 residues. CDR3 in amino acids: CASRWGDTGELFF. The CDR3 DNA is TGTGCCAGCCGATGGGGCGACACCGGGGAGCTGTTTTTT.

This clonotype has a handful of counts. This chain joins TRBV6-5 and TRBJ2-4; 7 positions agree with TRBD1. Germline V gene data show CDR1 as MNHEY and CDR2 as SVGAGI. The CDR3 has 15 amino acids. With V trimmed by 5 bases and J by 3 bases, 7 bases remained unmatched. CDR3 residues: CASSRSQGNKNIQYF. CDR3 nucleotide sequence: TGTGCCAGCAGTCGTTCACAGGGGAACAAAAACATTCAGTACTTC.

This clonotype was found many times. CDR3 residues: CASSLAPRDPYGYTF. The CDR3 nucleotides are TGCGCCAGCAGCTTGGCTCCGCGGGACCCCTATGGCTACACCTTC. The rearrangement joins TRBV5-1 to TRBJ1-2, with D maybe TRBD1 (5 bases). This CDR3 has 15 amino acids. The V end lost 0 bases, the J end lost 4 bases, and 13 bases lay between the germline ends. The germline gives CDR1 SGHRS, CDR2 YFSETQ.

There are a few counts of this clonotype. The V gene is TRBV10-3, the J gene TRBJ2-4; D may be TRBD1 (6 bases). CDR3 size: 16 residues. Germline CDR1 reads ENHRY; CDR2 reads SYGVKD. Trimming cost V 10 bases and J 5 bases, with 24 bases left between them. The CDR3 sequence: CATSEGTWRVENIQYF. CDR3 sequence (DNA): TGTGCCACCTCAGAAGGGACATGGCGGGTTGAAAACATTCAGTACTTC.

This clonotype was seen many times. The CDR3 loop reads CSVVQGAEQYF. The CDR3 DNA reads as TGCAGCGTTGTACAGGGAGCCGAGCAGTACTTC. The V gene is TRBV29-1, the J gene TRBJ2-7, with D perhaps matching TRBD1 (6 bases). The germline CDR1 and CDR2 sequences are SQVTM and ANQGSEA. The CDR3 has 11 amino acids. Trimming pared 4 bases from V and 6 bases from J, leaving 10 bases between.

CDR3 nucleotides: TGTGCCAGCAGCCCGGGGACAGGGGGATCGTTTGGCTACACCTTC. Amino acid sequence: CASSPGTGGSFGYTF. The V gene is TRBV7-6, the J gene TRBJ1-2; 11 nucleotides match TRBD1. The germline V gene has CDR1 SGHVS and CDR2 FNYEAQ. This CDR3 region has 15 residues. J lost 7 bases, V lost 5 bases, and 9 bases had no gene match. Filled out from reference TRBV7-6 and TRBJ1-2, the complete variable domain reads GAGVSQSPRYKVTKRGQDVALRCDPISGHVSLYWYRQALGQGPEFLTYFNYEAQQDKSGLPNDRFSAERPEGSISTLTIQRTEQRDSAMYRCASSPGTGGSFGYTFGSGTRLTVV.

The chain is built from TRBV2 and TRBJ2-7; 7 nucleotides agree with TRBD1. Germline CDR1 is SNHLY and CDR2 is FYNNEI. This CDR3 comprises 14 residues. The V segment lost 4 bases and the J segment 2 bases; nucleotides outside the gene matches: 5. DNA for the CDR3: TGTGCCAGCAGTGGGGCGGACAGGCCCTACGAGCAGTACTTC. It translates to CASSGADRPYEQYF.

There are a few counts of this clonotype. V is TRBV30 and J is TRBJ2-2; 7 bases agree with TRBD2. V lost 0 bases and J lost 8; bases outside the gene matches: 6. The CDR3 runs to 14 residues. Per the germline V gene, CDR1 is GTSNPN and CDR2 is SVGIG (reference sequence). The CDR3 nucleotides read TGTGCCTGGAGTGTCGGGACTAAGGAAGGGGAGCTGTTTTTT. Amino acid sequence: CAWSVGTKEGELFF.

This clonotype was detected many times. The genes are TRBV7-2 and TRBJ2-1, with a possible D match to TRBD1 (6 bases). There are 12 residues in the CDR3. The germline CDR1 and CDR2 sequences are SGHTA and FQGNSA. V dropped 5 bases and J dropped 6 bases, with 8 bases sitting between them. In DNA form, the CDR3 reads TGTGCCAGCAGCCTGGACAGCAATGAGCAGTTCTTC. It translates to CASSLDSNEQFF.

The gene calls are TRBV10-3 and TRBJ1-1; D possibly corresponds to TRBD1 (5 bases). Germline CDR1 reads ENHRY; CDR2 reads SYGVKD. This CDR3 region has 13 residues. With 8 bases removed from V and 2 bases from J, the gap between germline ends came to 12 bases. CDR3 residues: CAIGTGTNTEAFF. CDR3 nucleotide sequence: TGTGCCATCGGTACCGGGACTAACACTGAAGCTTTCTTT.

This chain joins TRBV15 and TRBJ2-1; 11 bases map to TRBD2. The V and J ends lost 6 bases and 6 bases, in that order; junction bases with no gene match: 13. Per the germline V gene, CDR1 is LNHNV and CDR2 is YYDKDF (reference sequence). The CDR3 covers 17 residues. For the CDR3, the DNA is TGTGCCACCAGGAGCAAGTTAGCGGGGGGGCCCGGCAATGAGCAGTTCTTC. Encoded protein: CATRSKLAGGPGNEQFF.

This clonotype was picked up a small number of times. This chain connects TRBV6-2 or TRBV6-3 to TRBJ1-5; 8 nucleotides agree with TRBD1. CDR3 length: 15 amino acids. V was clipped by 5 bases and J by 4 bases; unmatched bases: 7. CDR1 MNHEY and CDR2 SVGEGT come from the germline V gene. The CDR3 DNA follows: TGTGCCAGCAGTCGACAGGGGTTCAGAAATCAGCCCCAGCATTTT. This translates into CASSRQGFRNQPQHF.

This clonotype is medium-sized (0.01 to 0.1%) within its sample. The chain employs TRBV6-5 and TRBJ2-2; 7 bases agree with TRBD2. The CDR3 runs 17 residues. Germline V lookup: CDR1 MNHEY, CDR2 SVGAGI. The V gene end was trimmed by 5 bases and the J gene end by 4 bases; junction bases not matched to a gene: 13. As DNA, the CDR3 is TGTGCCAGCAGTCCCCCGGGAGGCCAACGTGCCACCGGGGAGCTGTTTTTT. This gives the protein CASSPPGGQRATGELFF.

A few counts support this clonotype. This chain joins TRBV6-5 and TRBJ2-3; TRBD2 aligns across 7 bases. CDR3 length: 15 amino acids. Germline V gives CDR1 MNHEY, CDR2 SVGAGI. The J segment lost 2 bases and the V segment lost 6 bases, leaving 8 bases of the junction unmatched. CDR3 DNA sequence: TGTGCCAGCAGCCTCGGCCGGGGGGTCACAGATACGCAGTATTTT. Its protein is CASSLGRGVTDTQYF.

There are many counts of this clonotype. The chain links TRBV7-9 to TRBJ2-1; 12 positions agree with TRBD2. The V gene end was trimmed by 0 bases and the J gene end by 2 bases; junction bases not matched to a gene: 8. Germline CDR1 reads SEHNR; CDR2 reads FQNEAQ (reference sequence). The CDR3 spans 19 residues. The CDR3 here is CASSLATSGGHLTYNEQFF. The DNA for the CDR3 is TGTGCCAGCAGCTTAGCGACTAGCGGGGGACACCTTACCTACAATGAGCAGTTCTTC.

Only a few counts were recorded for this clonotype. Here the CDR3 reads CASSSVGTAYGYTF. CDR3 DNA sequence: TGTGCCAGCAGCTCCGTCGGGACAGCCTATGGCTACACCTTC. The chain uses TRBV11-2 and TRBJ1-2; TRBD1 aligns across 7 bases. The length of the CDR3 is 14 residues. Per the germline V gene, CDR1 is SGHAT and CDR2 is FQNNGV. Losses at the gene ends were 4 bases for V and 4 bases for J; bases not matched to a gene: 6.

This clonotype was counted many times. The chain employs TRBV7-8 and TRBJ1-1; D unclear. The V gene lost 5 bases and the J gene lost 0 bases, with 7 bases spanning the gap. Germline CDR1 SGHVS, CDR2 FQNEAQ. This CDR3 is 13 amino acids long. As DNA, the CDR3 is TGTGCCAGCAGCCCCGCAATGAACACTGAAGCTTTCTTT. Protein sequence: CASSPAMNTEAFF.

This clonotype is large. The chain carries TRBV19 and TRBJ1-2, with D tentatively TRBD1 (6 bases). Germline V lookup: CDR1 LNHDA, CDR2 SQIVND (reference sequence). The CDR3 sequence is 14 residues long. Deletions cut 7 bases from V and 4 bases from J, with 16 bases between. The CDR3: CASNVQGVGYGYTF. In DNA, the CDR3 is TGTGCCAGTAATGTACAGGGAGTGGGCTATGGCTACACCTTC.

The chain joins TRBV3-1 to TRBJ1-4; D remains ambiguous. Deletions cut 1 base from V and 8 bases from J, with 5 bases between. The CDR3 loop spans 12 amino acids. CDR1 is LGHDT and CDR2 is YNNKEL in the germline V gene (reference sequence). The CDR3 loop is CASSQGWEKLFF. The CDR3 DNA reads TGTGCCAGCAGCCAAGGCTGGGAAAAACTGTTTTTT.

This clonotype was counted ten times or more. The gene calls are TRBV2 and TRBJ1-6, with 10 bases that match TRBD1. Looked up from germline, CDR1 is SNHLY and CDR2 is FYNNEI. Trimming at V came to 10 bases and at J to 4 bases, leaving 4 bases not matched to a gene. The CDR3 sequence is 14 residues long. Written as DNA, the CDR3 is TGTGCCACGGTGGGACAGGGGTATAATTCACCCCTCCACTTT. This sequence encodes CATVGQGYNSPLHF.

This clonotype was recorded many times. V gene TRBV11-2 combines with J gene TRBJ2-7; D gene uncertain. The CDR3 has 16 residues. The germline V and J ends were trimmed by 0 bases and 1 base, with 13 bases remaining between them. Germline V gene data show CDR1 as SGHAT and CDR2 as FQNNGV. The CDR3 DNA reads TGTGCCAGCAGCTTAGATCGGGCCTCGATTTCCTACGAGCAGTACTTC. Translated: CASSLDRASISYEQYF.

This clonotype was detected only a few times. The chain links TRBV7-8 to TRBJ1-1; D unclear. This CDR3 contains 12 residues. V shed 3 bases and J shed 7 bases, with 9 bases lying between them. Germline CDR1 and CDR2: SGHVS and FQNEAQ. The CDR3 DNA sequence: TGTGCCAGCAGCTTTTCCACGATTGAAGCTTTCTTT. It translates to CASSFSTIEAFF.

This clonotype has at least ten counts. DNA of the CDR3: TGTGCCAGCAGTGAACAGGGGGCCACCCTCCACTTT. Its protein product is CASSEQGATLHF. The J gene is TRBJ1-6, the V gene TRBV2; TRBD1 matches 8 bases. CDR1 SNHLY and CDR2 FYNNEI come from the germline V gene. V dropped 2 bases and J dropped 14; count of bases not matched to a gene: 2. The CDR3 runs to 12 residues.

This clonotype was found many times. CDR3 coding DNA: TGTGCCACCACGGGAGCGGGGGGCATCACAGATACGCAGTATTTT. The encoded protein is CATTGAGGITDTQYF. The V call is TRBV10-3, the J call TRBJ2-3, with 9 bases fitting TRBD2. CDR1 and CDR2 (germline): ENHRY, SYGVKD. The CDR3 sequence is 15 residues long. V shed 10 bases and J 2 bases; nucleotides not matched to a gene: 10.

This clonotype was seen ten or more times. The J gene is TRBJ2-7, the V gene TRBV27; 8 bases match TRBD1. Germline V lookup: CDR1 MNHEY, CDR2 SMNVEV (reference sequence). The V and J ends lost 5 bases and 2 bases, in that order; junction bases with no gene match: 11. This CDR3 contains 16 residues. The CDR3: CASSDLGGTGTYEQYF. For the CDR3, the DNA is TGTGCCAGCAGTGACTTGGGCGGGACAGGTACCTACGAGCAGTACTTC.

V usage is TRBV10-3 and J usage is TRBJ2-3; the D gene could be TRBD1 or TRBD2 (5 bases each). V lost 0 bases to trimming and J lost 10 bases, with 11 bases between them. CDR1 is ENHRY, CDR2 SYGVKD, per germline. The CDR3 runs 13 residues. For the CDR3, the DNA is TGTGCCATCAGTGAGTCCAACGGGGCCCCGCAGTATTTT. The encoded protein is CAISESNGAPQYF.

Here the CDR3 DNA reads TGCGCCAGCAGCTTGCGAGCTACCGGGACAGCCCCCTATGGCTACACCTTC. It specifies CASSLRATGTAPYGYTF. The chain is built from TRBV5-1 and TRBJ1-2; TRBD1 matches 7 bases. J lost 4 bases, V lost 1 base, and 13 bases had no gene match. CDR3 size: 17 residues. CDR1 is SGHRS and CDR2 is YFSETQ in the germline V gene.